The 25 T cell receptor beta chains in this list originate from one sample, sequenced in a study of control samples from healthy donors and cancer patients. TCRdb's table, derived via immunoSEQ multiplex PCR, lists solely in-frame clones and lacks some. The sample includes 150,000 to 200,000 clones, about 90% of them seen just once. Sequencing was performed on blood. All receptors derive from a man younger than 45 in good health.

As for this clone: Distinct nucleotide sequences in the sample also encode this CDR3. The gene calls are TRBV25-1 and TRBJ1-2; D perhaps matches TRBD1 (6 bases). This CDR3 comprises 12 residues. Germline CDR1 MGHDK, CDR2 SYGVNS. V was trimmed by 7 bases and J by 3 bases, leaving 9 bases between them. The CDR3 protein is CASKGGDYGYTF. CDR3 coding DNA: TGTGCCAGCAAGGGGGGAGACTATGGCTACACCTTC.

This chain connects TRBV7-2 to TRBJ2-1; D may be TRBD2 (5 bases). The CDR3 has 16 amino acids. The V and J ends lost 2 bases and 0 bases respectively, with 11 bases between them. The germline gives CDR1 SGHTA, CDR2 FQGNSA. The CDR3 DNA sequence: TGTGCCAGCAGCTTAAGGGCGGGTGACTCCTACAATGAGCAGTTCTTC. Its translation is CASSLRAGDSYNEQFF.

The chain couples TRBV19 to TRBJ1-1, with a weak D call TRBD1 (5 bases). Looked up from germline, CDR1 is LNHDA and CDR2 is SQIVND (reference sequence). V was shortened by 6 bases and J by 1 base, with 12 bases between the two germline ends. This CDR3 region has 14 residues. CDR3 loop: CASRAGTGNTEAFF. The CDR3 coding sequence is TGTGCCAGTAGGGCCGGGACGGGGAACACTGAAGCTTTCTTT.

J is TRBJ2-1 and V is TRBV20-1; D remains unclear. Germline loops: CDR1 DFQATT, CDR2 SNEGSKA (reference sequence). This CDR3 is 9 amino acids long. The V end was cut by 5 bases, the J end by 10 bases, with 6 bases between. The CDR3 reads CSARAEQFF. The CDR3 coding sequence is TGCAGTGCTCGGGCCGAGCAGTTCTTC.

The V call is TRBV7-9, the J call TRBJ1-2; 8 bases are shared with TRBD1. V dropped 5 bases and J dropped 8; count of bases not matched to a gene: 10. The CDR3 contains 14 residues. The germline V gene has CDR1 SEHNR and CDR2 FQNEAQ (reference sequence). CDR3 residues: CASSLATGEMGYTF. The CDR3 coding sequence is TGTGCCAGCAGCCTCGCGACAGGGGAAATGGGCTACACCTTC.

The sample holds one count of this clone. The V call is TRBV7-2, the J call TRBJ2-4; TRBD1 matches at 7 bases. CDR1 and CDR2 from the germline V gene are SGHTA and FQGNSA. The J segment lost 8 bases and the V segment lost 5 bases, leaving 15 bases of the junction unmatched. This CDR3 region has 16 residues. CDR3 amino acids: CASSPRRHRGEDIQYF. The DNA for the CDR3 is TGTGCCAGCAGCCCTCGAAGGCACAGGGGAGAGGACATTCAGTACTTC. Full variable domain (rest looked up from reference TRBV7-2 and TRBJ2-4): GAGVSQSPSNKVTEKGKDVELRCDPISGHTALYWYRQSLGQGLEFLIYFQGNSAPDKSGLPSDRFSAERTGGSVSTLTIQRTQQEDSAVYLCASSPRRHRGEDIQYFGAGTRLSVL.

In its sample, this clone was seen once. The V and J genes are TRBV11-2 and TRBJ1-2, with D hard to call. This CDR3 contains 14 residues. With 2 bases removed from V and 3 bases from J, the gap between germline ends came to 10 bases. The germline gives CDR1 SGHAT, CDR2 FQNNGV. CDR3 sequence: CASSLIAGDYGYTF. CDR3 nucleotides: TGTGCCAGCAGCTTAATTGCTGGGGACTATGGCTACACCTTC.

This chain links TRBV28 with TRBJ1-5; TRBD1 matches at 11 bases. Trimming at V came to 7 bases and at J to 8 bases, leaving 10 bases not matched to a gene. Germline V gene data show CDR1 as MDHEN and CDR2 as SYDVKM. This CDR3 is 15 amino acids long. The CDR3 spells CASIVGQGASKPQHF. In nucleotides, the CDR3 is TGTGCCAGCATCGTAGGACAGGGGGCTAGTAAGCCCCAGCATTTT.

The genes are TRBV5-6 and TRBJ1-1; D not resolved. The V gene's germline CDR1 is SGHDT and CDR2 YYEEEE. Between the trimmed V and J ends, which lost 4 bases and 0 bases, there was a span of 7 bases. This CDR3 contains 13 residues. CDR3 DNA sequence: TGTGCCAGCAGCAATGCCTTGAACACTGAAGCTTTCTTT. Protein sequence: CASSNALNTEAFF.

The J gene is TRBJ1-3, the V gene TRBV21-1; the table's D call, TRBD1, was not checked against the DNA. TRBV21-1 is a pseudogene segment. The CDR3 sequence is 18 residues long. CDR3 in amino acids: CASSPRGPGGASKNTIYF. CDR3 in DNA: TGTGCCAGCAGCCCCAGGGGACCAGGGGGCGCGAGCAAAAACACCATATATTTT.

The V and J genes are TRBV15 and TRBJ1-3; D remains unclear. The CDR3 totals 14 residues. From germline, CDR1 is LNHNV and CDR2 YYDKDF (reference sequence). Trimming took off 0 bases at V and 8 bases at J, with 11 bases between the two ends. CDR3 protein: CATSRDYISDTIYF. The CDR3 DNA follows: TGTGCCACCAGCAGAGATTACATTAGCGACACCATATATTTT.

This clone was detected once. The rearrangement links TRBV6-5 to TRBJ2-7, with D perhaps matching TRBD1 (6 bases). The CDR3 loop spans 14 amino acids. The germline CDR1 and CDR2 sequences are MNHEY and SVGAGI. With 8 bases removed from V and 2 bases from J, the gap between germline ends came to 16 bases. CDR3 sequence (DNA): TGTGCCAGCGGAAAGGGCCAGGGGACCTACGAGCAGTACTTC. Amino acid sequence: CASGKGQGTYEQYF.

J is TRBJ1-1 and V is TRBV6-5, with a weak D call TRBD1 (6 bases). The CDR3 is 16 amino acids. CDR1 is MNHEY, CDR2 SVGAGI, per germline. V lost 4 bases and J lost 6, with 21 bases in between. The DNA of the CDR3 is TGTGCCAGCAGTTCCCTCGAGGGGGTTCTGTTCGCTGAAGCTTTCTTT. Translation gives CASSSLEGVLFAEAFF.

The J gene is TRBJ1-1, the V gene TRBV7-2; 8 positions agree with TRBD1. With V trimmed by 3 bases and J by 1 base, 4 bases remained unmatched. CDR1 and CDR2 (germline): SGHTA, FQGNSA. The CDR3 consists of 15 residues. This chain's CDR3 is CASSFPRGRNTEAFF. CDR3 nucleotide sequence: TGTGCCAGCAGCTTTCCCAGGGGGCGGAACACTGAAGCTTTCTTT.

This sequence joins TRBV20-1 and TRBJ1-2, with D uncertain. Trimming removed 6 bases from V and 8 bases from J, with 10 bases in between. Looked up from germline, CDR1 is DFQATT and CDR2 is SNEGSKA (reference sequence). This CDR3 spans 10 amino acids. CDR3 sequence: CSAALGGYTF. In nucleotides, the CDR3 is TGCAGTGCGGCCTTAGGGGGCTACACCTTC.

This clone has just one count. V gene TRBV7-3 combines with J gene TRBJ1-1, with D unclear. The V end lost 5 bases, the J end lost 1 base, and 8 bases lay between the germline ends. Germline V gene lookup returns CDR1 SGHTA and CDR2 FQGTGA. The CDR3 runs to 13 residues. The CDR3 DNA follows: TGTGCCAGCAGCCGAGGGTCGAACACTGAAGCTTTCTTT. Translation gives CASSRGSNTEAFF. The whole variable domain, filled in from reference TRBV7-3 and TRBJ1-1, reads GAGVSQTPSNKVTEKGKYVELRCDPISGHTALYWYRQSLGQGPEFLIYFQGTGAADDSGLPNDRFFAVRPEGSVSTLKIQRTERGDSAVYLCASSRGSNTEAFFGQGTRLTVV.

This clone turned up a few times. V gene TRBV7-3 combines with J gene TRBJ2-1; 10 bases agree with TRBD2. Trimming took 5 bases from V and 9 from J; bases not matched to a gene: 13. This CDR3 region has 16 residues. Germline V gene lookup returns CDR1 SGHTA and CDR2 FQGTGA. CDR3 residues: CASSPTRAGGHGEQFF. CDR3 coding DNA: TGTGCCAGCAGCCCAACCAGAGCGGGGGGGCACGGTGAGCAGTTCTTC.

CDR3: CASMFNGELFF. CDR3 DNA: TGCGCCAGCATGTTCAACGGGGAGCTGTTTTTT. V usage is TRBV5-1 and J usage is TRBJ2-2; D is unclear. The CDR3 totals 11 residues. The germline CDR1 and CDR2 sequences are SGHRS and YFSETQ. With 6 bases removed from V and 7 bases from J, the gap between germline ends came to 7 bases.

In this sample, this clone turned up once. V is TRBV9 and J is TRBJ2-4; possibly TRBD2 for D (6 bases). Looked up from germline, CDR1 is SGDLS and CDR2 is YYNGEE. The CDR3 totals 14 residues. V lost 0 bases to trimming and J lost 9 bases, with 13 bases between them. The CDR3 loop is CASSVGGSGGIQYF. CDR3 sequence (DNA): TGTGCCAGCAGCGTAGGGGGTAGCGGCGGCATTCAGTACTTC.

V is TRBV2 and J is TRBJ1-6, with 8 bases that match TRBD1. V was pared by 6 bases and J by 9 bases, with 10 bases of the junction left unmatched. Germline loops: CDR1 SNHLY, CDR2 FYNNEI. The CDR3 spans 15 residues. The CDR3 coding sequence is TGTGCCAGCAGGCCCCGACAGGGGTGGGGTTCACCCCTCCACTTT. Translating it yields CASRPRQGWGSPLHF.

The chain links TRBV9 to TRBJ2-1; D is uncertain. There are 13 residues in the CDR3. V shed 2 bases and J shed 5 bases, with 8 bases lying between them. Germline V CDR1 and CDR2: SGDLS, YYNGEE. The CDR3 is CASSVEANNEQFF. The CDR3 DNA sequence: TGTGCCAGCAGCGTCGAAGCTAACAATGAGCAGTTCTTC.

This chain joins TRBV29-1 and TRBJ1-4; D not resolved. CDR1 and CDR2 from the germline V gene are SQVTM and ANQGSEA. There are 14 residues in the CDR3. The V gene lost 7 bases and the J gene lost 7 bases, with 19 bases spanning the gap. This CDR3 is CSAGDGMVGEKLFF. In DNA form, the CDR3 reads TGCAGCGCCGGCGACGGGATGGTTGGTGAAAAACTGTTTTTT. The full variable domain, with the rest looked up from reference TRBV29-1 and TRBJ1-4, is SAVISQKPSRDICQRGTSLTIQCQVDSQVTMMFWYRQQPGQSLTLIATANQGSEATYESGFVIDKFPISRPNLTFSTLTVSNMSPEDSSIYLCSAGDGMVGEKLFFGSGTQLSVL.

The chain carries TRBV28 and TRBJ1-2; perhaps TRBD1 as D (5 bases). Looked up from germline, CDR1 is MDHEN and CDR2 is SYDVKM. The CDR3 covers 14 residues. Deletions cut 3 bases from V and 8 bases from J, with 16 bases between. The CDR3 sequence: CASSFGGGSWGYTF. In DNA, the CDR3 is TGTGCCAGCAGTTTTGGGGGGGGAAGCTGGGGCTACACCTTC.

V is TRBV27 and J is TRBJ1-3, with a tentative D call TRBD1 (5 bases). This CDR3 is 16 amino acids long. CDR1 is MNHEY, CDR2 SMNVEV, per germline (reference sequence). The V gene lost 5 bases and the J gene lost 4 bases, with 18 bases spanning the gap. The CDR3 here is CASSARKGPWGNTIYF. The CDR3 nucleotides are TGTGCCAGCAGTGCCCGGAAGGGACCGTGGGGAAACACCATATATTTT.

The chain recombines TRBV7-8 with TRBJ1-1; D remains unclear. The CDR3 sequence is 12 residues long. V was shortened by 3 bases and J by 10 bases, with 12 bases between the two germline ends. The germline gives CDR1 SGHVS, CDR2 FQNEAQ. CDR3: CASSFHAAGAFF. Written as DNA, the CDR3 is TGTGCCAGCAGCTTTCATGCCGCAGGAGCTTTCTTT.